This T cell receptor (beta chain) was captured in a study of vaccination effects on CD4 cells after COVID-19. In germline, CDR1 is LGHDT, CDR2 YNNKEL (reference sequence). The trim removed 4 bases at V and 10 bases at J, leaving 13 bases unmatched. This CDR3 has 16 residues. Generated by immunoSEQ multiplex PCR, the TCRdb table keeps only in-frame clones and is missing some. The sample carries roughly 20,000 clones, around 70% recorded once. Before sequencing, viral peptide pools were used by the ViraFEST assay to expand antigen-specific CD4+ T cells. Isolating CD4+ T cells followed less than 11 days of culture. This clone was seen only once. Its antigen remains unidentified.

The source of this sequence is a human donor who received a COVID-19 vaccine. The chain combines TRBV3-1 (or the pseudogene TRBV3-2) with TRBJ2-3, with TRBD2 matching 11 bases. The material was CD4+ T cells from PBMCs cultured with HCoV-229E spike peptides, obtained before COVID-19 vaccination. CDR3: CASSRTTSGSGSSQYF. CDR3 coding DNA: TGTGCCAGCAGCCGAACTACTAGCGGGAGTGGTTCATCGCAGTATTTT.